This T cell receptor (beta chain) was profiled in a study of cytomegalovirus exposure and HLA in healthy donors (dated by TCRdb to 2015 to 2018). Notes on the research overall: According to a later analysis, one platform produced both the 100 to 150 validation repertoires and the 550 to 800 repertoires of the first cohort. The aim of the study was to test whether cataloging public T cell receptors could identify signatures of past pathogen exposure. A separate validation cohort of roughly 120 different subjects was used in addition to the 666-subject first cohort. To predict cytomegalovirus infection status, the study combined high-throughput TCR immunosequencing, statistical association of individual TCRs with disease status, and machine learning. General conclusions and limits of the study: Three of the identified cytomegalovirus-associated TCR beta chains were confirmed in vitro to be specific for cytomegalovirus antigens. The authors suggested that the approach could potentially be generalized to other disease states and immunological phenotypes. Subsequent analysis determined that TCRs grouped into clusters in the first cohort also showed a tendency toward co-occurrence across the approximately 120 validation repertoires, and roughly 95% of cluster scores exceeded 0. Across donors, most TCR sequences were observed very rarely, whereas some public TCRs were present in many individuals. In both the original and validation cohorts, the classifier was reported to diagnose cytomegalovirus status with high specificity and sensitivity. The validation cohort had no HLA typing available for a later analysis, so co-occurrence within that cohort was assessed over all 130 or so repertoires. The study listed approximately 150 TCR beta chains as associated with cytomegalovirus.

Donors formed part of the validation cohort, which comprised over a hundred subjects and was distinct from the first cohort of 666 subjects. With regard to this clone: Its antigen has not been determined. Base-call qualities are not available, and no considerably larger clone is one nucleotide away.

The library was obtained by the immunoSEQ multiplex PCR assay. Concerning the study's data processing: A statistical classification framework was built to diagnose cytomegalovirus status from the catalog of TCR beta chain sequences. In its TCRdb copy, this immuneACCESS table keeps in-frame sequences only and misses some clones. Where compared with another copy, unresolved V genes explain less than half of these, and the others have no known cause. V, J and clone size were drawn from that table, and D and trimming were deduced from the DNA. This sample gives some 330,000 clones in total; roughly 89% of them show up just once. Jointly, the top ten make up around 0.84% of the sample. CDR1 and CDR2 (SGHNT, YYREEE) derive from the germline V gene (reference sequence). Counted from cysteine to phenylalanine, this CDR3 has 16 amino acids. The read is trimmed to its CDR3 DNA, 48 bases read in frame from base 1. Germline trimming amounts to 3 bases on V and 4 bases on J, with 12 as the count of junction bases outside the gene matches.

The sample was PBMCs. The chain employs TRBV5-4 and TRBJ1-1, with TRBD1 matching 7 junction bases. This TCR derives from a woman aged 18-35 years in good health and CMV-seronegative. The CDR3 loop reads CASSSWRNRGGTEAFF. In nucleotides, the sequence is TGTGCCAGCAGCTCTTGGCGAAACAGGGGCGGCACTGAAGCTTTCTTT.